This entry is about one TCR beta chain. Antigen: not known. The data were obtained in a study of blood T cells in healthy people across ages. Study-wide points: Both naive CD4+ cell counts and diversity were greater in long-lived donors than in aged donors. The recorded TCR beta diversity per million T cells decreased in a roughly linear manner with age.

V lost 3 bases and J lost 3; bases outside the gene matches: 11. CDR1 and CDR2 from the germline V gene are DFQATT and SNEGSKA (reference sequence). There are 15 residues in the CDR3. The authors ran a second PCR of 7 to 11 cycles using a sample-barcoded 5' primer and a J-beta primer mix. In TCRdb, the 5' RACE reads were re-called with MiXCR into one record per CDR3 protein. This sample has about 1 million distinct CDR3 sequences, with 45% found just once. The sequencing input was blood. This chain uses TRBV20-1 with TRBJ2-7, with 7 bases matching TRBD2. The TCR was taken from a woman in her sixties or seventies in good health. The CDR3 DNA reads as TGCAGTGCTAGGATTAAGCGGGACTGGTACTACGAGCAGTACTTC. It is translated as CSARIKRDWYYEQYF.